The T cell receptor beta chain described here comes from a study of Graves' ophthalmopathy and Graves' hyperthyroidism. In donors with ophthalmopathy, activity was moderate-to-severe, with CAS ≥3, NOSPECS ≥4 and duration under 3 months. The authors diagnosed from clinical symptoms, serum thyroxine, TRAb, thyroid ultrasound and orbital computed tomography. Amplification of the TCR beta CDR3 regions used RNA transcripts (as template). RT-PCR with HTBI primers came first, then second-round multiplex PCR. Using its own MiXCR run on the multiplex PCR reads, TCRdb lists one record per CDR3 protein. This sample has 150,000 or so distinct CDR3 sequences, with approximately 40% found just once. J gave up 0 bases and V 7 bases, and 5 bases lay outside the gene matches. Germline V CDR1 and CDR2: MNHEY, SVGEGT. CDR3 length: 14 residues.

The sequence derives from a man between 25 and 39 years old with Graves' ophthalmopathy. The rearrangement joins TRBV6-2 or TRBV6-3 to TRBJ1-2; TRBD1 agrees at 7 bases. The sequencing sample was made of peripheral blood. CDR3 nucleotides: TGTGCCAGCATTAGGGACAGCGCTAACTATGGCTACACCTTC. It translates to CASIRDSANYGYTF.